The rows below give T cell receptor beta chains drawn from one sample of a study of T-cell memory formation after mild COVID-19. TCRdb re-analysed the 5' RACE reads in MiXCR, keeping a single row per CDR3 protein. The sample carries 380,000 or so distinct CDR3 sequences, roughly an eighth recorded once. The sequencing sample was made of PBMCs or a T cell subset sorted from them (not recorded which). The receptors stem from a young man who had mild COVID-19 (a few samples of this study predate the infection). Cell type and time point are not known. Both conserved end residues are part of each CDR3. A D gene is named only where the DNA matches it firmly. Size is omitted from some rows. Given values are once, few, many or a class for expanded clones.

few,TRBJ2-7,TRBD1,TRBV14,TGTGCCAGCAGCCGAACGACAGGGTGGTCGTTTTACGAGCAGTACTTC,CASSRTTGWSFYEQYF
few,TRBJ2-3,NA,TRBV9,TGTGCCAGCAGCCCCTCCGGTACGCAGTATTTT,CASSPSGTQYF
NA,TRBJ1-6,TRBD1,TRBV5-1,TGCGCCAGCCGGACAGGCGGTAATTCACCCCTCCACTTT,CASRTGGNSPLHF
NA,TRBJ1-6,TRBD1,TRBV18,TGTGCCAGCTCGCCCGGGACAGGGTTCAATTCACCCCTCCACTTT,CASSPGTGFNSPLHF
few,TRBJ1-2,TRBD1,TRBV5-1,TGCGCCAGCAGCACCGGACAGGGGCAGGGCTACACCTTC,CASSTGQGQGYTF
NA,TRBJ1-2,TRBD1,TRBV4-3,TGCGCCAGCAGCCCCAGGGGGCAAGAGGGAGGCTACACCTTC,CASSPRGQEGGYTF
NA,TRBJ2-1,NA,TRBV5-1,TGCGCCAGCAGCGCCGGACTGGGGAATGAGCAGTTCTTC,CASSAGLGNEQFF
once,TRBJ2-7,TRBD2,TRBV27,TGTGCCAGCAGTCGAGGGAGGGTCGGCGGGTACGAGCAGTACTTC,CASSRGRVGGYEQYF
many,TRBJ1-2,TRBD1,TRBV5-5,TGTGCCAGCAGCTTGAGGGACAGCACCTATGGCTACACCTTC,CASSLRDSTYGYTF
few,TRBJ2-3,NA,TRBV3-1,TGTGCCAGCAGCCATACAGCCCGGCCAGATACGCAGTATTTT,CASSHTARPDTQYF
NA,TRBJ1-2,NA,TRBV21-1,TGTGCCACCACCGGGAGAGGCTACACCTTC,CATTGRGYTF
few,TRBJ2-1,TRBD1,TRBV12-3/TRBV12-4,TGTGCCAGCAGTCGCCAGGGGGACAATGAGCAGTTCTTC,CASSRQGDNEQFF
many,TRBJ2-2,TRBD1,TRBV7-6,TGTGCCAGCAGCCGACTCGACAGGGGTAACACCGGGGAGCTGTTTTTT,CASSRLDRGNTGELFF
NA,TRBJ2-3,TRBD2,TRBV5-1,TGCGCCAGCAGCTTTGGCGGACTAGCGGGGGGGCTATCGGACACGCAGTATTTT,CASSFGGLAGGLSDTQYF
few,TRBJ1-5,NA,TRBV19,TGTGCCAGTAGTTCCGGGACTGGGGGCGGTCAGCCCCAGCATTTT,CASSSGTGGGQPQHF
NA,TRBJ1-1,TRBD1,TRBV11-2,TGTGCCAGCAGCCCATTGACAGGGAGGGCTGAAGCTTTCTTT,CASSPLTGRAEAFF
NA,TRBJ1-1,NA,TRBV12-5,TGTGCTAGTGGTTTGGCGGGGACCTACACTGAAGCTTTCTTT,CASGLAGTYTEAFF
few,TRBJ1-6,NA,TRBV3-1,TGTGCCAGCAGCTCCTCCGGGATTTCACCCCTCCACTTT,CASSSSGISPLHF
few,TRBJ1-5,NA,TRBV12-3/TRBV12-4,TGTGCCAGCAGTTTTAAAATCCACAATCAGCCCCAGCATTTT,CASSFKIHNQPQHF
NA,TRBJ2-2,TRBD1,TRBV5-1,TGCGCCAGCAGCCGAGGGACAGGGCAAGCAGGCACCGGGGAGCTGTTTTTT,CASSRGTGQAGTGELFF
few,TRBJ2-3,TRBD1,TRBV19,TGTGCCAGTAGTCTTCAGGGGGAACGGGATACGCAGTATTTT,CASSLQGERDTQYF
NA,TRBJ1-1,NA,TRBV5-1,TGCGCCAGCAGCTGGGGCTATGGACGGGCGAACACTGAAGCTTTCTTT,CASSWGYGRANTEAFF
once,TRBJ2-7,NA,TRBV7-6,TGTGCCAGCAGCTTAGGGACACTTAACGAGCAGTACTTC,CASSLGTLNEQYF
many,TRBJ2-2,NA,TRBV7-9,TGTGCCAGCAGCTTTCGGGGCTCGGACACCGGGGAGCTGTTTTTT,CASSFRGSDTGELFF
NA,TRBJ2-5,NA,TRBV2,TGTGCCAGCATGAGGAGCCATCAAGAGACCCAGTACTTC,CASMRSHQETQYF
few,TRBJ2-5,TRBD1,TRBV2,TGTGCCAGCAGTGCGACAGGGGGGCAGACCCAGTACTTC,CASSATGGQTQYF
NA,TRBJ2-1,TRBD2,TRBV20-1,TGCAGTGCTGCCCCGGGACTAGCGGAGTACAATGAGCAGTTCTTC,CSAAPGLAEYNEQFF
NA,TRBJ1-2,NA,TRBV2,TGTGCCAGCAACCTGGAGCGGTCGGTTGCGTATGGCTACACCTTC,CASNLERSVAYGYTF
few,TRBJ2-2,NA,TRBV11-1,TGTGCCAGCAGCAAAGGGACTTTCGCGAACACCGGGGAGCTGTTTTTT,CASSKGTFANTGELFF
NA,TRBJ2-1,NA,TRBV5-4,TGTGCCAGCAGCTTCGGGGCGAGCTCCTACAATGAGCAGTTCTTC,CASSFGASSYNEQFF
NA,TRBJ2-5,TRBD1,TRBV4-3,TGCGCCAGCAGCCAATCAGACGGGACAGGGCTTACCGAGACCCAGTACTTC,CASSQSDGTGLTETQYF
few,TRBJ2-7,NA,TRBV5-1,TGCGCCAGCAGCTCCGATTTATACGAGCAGTACTTC,CASSSDLYEQYF